This TCR beta chain was sequenced in a study of post-analysis software for immune sequencing data. Overall study results and limits: Patients used several TRBV segments, including TRBV5-6, TRBV5-1 and TRBV20-1, more often than controls.

TCR beta cDNA libraries had unique molecular identifiers. TCRdb independently ran MiXCR on the PCR reads; one entry per CDR3 protein. Among hundreds of thousands of distinct CDR3 sequences, 44% were seen once, and the ten largest hold under 2%. In regard to this clonotype: The antigen is undetermined.

V was trimmed by 4 bases and J by 6 bases, leaving 16 bases between them. This CDR3 spans 15 amino acids. Germline CDR1 is LGHDT and CDR2 is YNNKEL (reference sequence). The chain employs TRBV3-1 and TRBJ2-1; possible D gene TRBD2, 6 bases. Input material: blood. This TCR came from a girl aged 5-17 years with multiple sclerosis. In DNA, the CDR3 is TGTGCCAGCAGCCCAGCGCAGGGCGGGATCAATGAGCAGTTCTTC. This gives the protein CASSPAQGGINEQFF.